This section outlines one T cell receptor (beta chain) sequence together with its context. The antigen is not known. This CDR3 contains 14 residues. Germline V gene data show CDR1 as LGHNA and CDR2 as YNFKEQ. V was shortened by 1 base and J by 6 bases, with 10 bases between the two germline ends. The sample originates from a study of CD8+ T cells in alopecia areata. TCR sequencing used cDNA made by reverse transcription of extracted RNA. TCRdb's table, derived via immunoSEQ multiplex PCR, lists solely in-frame clones and lacks some. The table shows 150,000 to 200,000 clones, with 45% to 60% occurring only once. The study's findings and limits: It was lesional scalp, especially alopecia totalis/universalis, that showed higher clonality than normal scalp.

The V gene is TRBV4-2, the J gene TRBJ2-1, with D hard to call. This sequence was found in a human donor in good health. The sequenced sample consisted of CD4+ T cells sorted from blood. CDR3 nucleotides: TGTGCCAGCAGCCAAGGCCCTCTGGGCAATGAGCAGTTCTTC. Its translation is CASSQGPLGNEQFF.